Listed below are T cell receptor beta chains from one sample, sequenced in a study of blood T cell repertoires in COVID-19. Profiled with immunoSEQ multiplex PCR; TCRdb holds only in-frame clones, not every one. This sample yields 380,000 or so clones, of which around 84% are seen a single time; over 0.95% belongs to the top ten. Sequencing input: peripheral blood. The source is a human donor with acute or convalescent COVID-19. The donor label of this sample is uncertain. The CDR3 runs from the conserved cysteine through the conserved F or W. The order of the fields is CDR3 DNA, CDR3 protein, CDR3 length, V gene, D gene, J gene, clone size. The D gene is left open where the match is weak. A clone size is listed for some rows: how often the clone was seen (once, few, many), or a class if it is expanded.

cdr3_nt: TGTGCCAGCTCACGGAGTAGAGAGACCCAGTACTTC
cdr3_aa: CASSRSRETQYF
cdr3_length: 12
v_call: TRBV18
d_call: .
j_call: TRBJ2-5
clone_size: .

cdr3_nt: TGTGCCAGCACCAACGGGGTGGTAAACACCATATATTTT
cdr3_aa: CASTNGVVNTIYF
cdr3_length: 13
v_call: TRBV28
d_call: .
j_call: TRBJ1-3
clone_size: .

cdr3_nt: TGTGCCAGCAGCCACCACGGTCGGACTCTGAGCTCACCCCTCCACTTT
cdr3_aa: CASSHHGRTLSSPLHF
cdr3_length: 16
v_call: TRBV7-8
d_call: .
j_call: TRBJ1-6
clone_size: .

cdr3_nt: TGTGCCAGCAGCAACCAGGGTCGGGTTTTCGCTGAAGCTTTCTTT
cdr3_aa: CASSNQGRVFAEAFF
cdr3_length: 15
v_call: TRBV5-4
d_call: .
j_call: TRBJ1-1
clone_size: .

cdr3_nt: TGTGCCAGCAGCCAACAGGGATCTGGCTACACCTTC
cdr3_aa: CASSQQGSGYTF
cdr3_length: 12
v_call: TRBV13
d_call: .
j_call: TRBJ1-2
clone_size: .

cdr3_nt: TGTGCCAGTAGTGACGCCGGGACTCGAGATGGCTACACCTTC
cdr3_aa: CASSDAGTRDGYTF
cdr3_length: 14
v_call: TRBV19
d_call: .
j_call: TRBJ1-2
clone_size: .

cdr3_nt: TGTGCCTGGAGAGCGGAGGCGGGGAAGCCCCAGCATTTT
cdr3_aa: CAWRAEAGKPQHF
cdr3_length: 13
v_call: TRBV30
d_call: .
j_call: TRBJ1-5
clone_size: .

cdr3_nt: TGTGCCAGCAGCTTCCCCGACAGAATGAACACTGAAGCTTTCTTT
cdr3_aa: CASSFPDRMNTEAFF
cdr3_length: 15
v_call: TRBV5-4
d_call: .
j_call: TRBJ1-1
clone_size: .

cdr3_nt: TGCGCCAGCAGTGCAGACAGGGATGGTGGCTACACCTTC
cdr3_aa: CASSADRDGGYTF
cdr3_length: 13
v_call: TRBV10-1
d_call: TRBD1
j_call: TRBJ1-2
clone_size: once

cdr3_nt: TGCGCCAGCAGCTATGACAGGGGCGCTGAAGCTTTCTTT
cdr3_aa: CASSYDRGAEAFF
cdr3_length: 13
v_call: TRBV5-1
d_call: TRBD1
j_call: TRBJ1-1
clone_size: few

cdr3_nt: TGCGCCAGCAGCCCCGGAGCCTATGGCTACACCTTC
cdr3_aa: CASSPGAYGYTF
cdr3_length: 12
v_call: TRBV4-1
d_call: .
j_call: TRBJ1-2
clone_size: .

cdr3_nt: TGTGCCAGCAGCCGGACTAGCGGGAACTCCTACGAGCAGTACTTC
cdr3_aa: CASSRTSGNSYEQYF
cdr3_length: 15
v_call: TRBV6-5
d_call: TRBD2
j_call: TRBJ2-7
clone_size: .

cdr3_nt: TGCAGCGTTGCGAGGGGGCAGGGTGGAACTGAAGCTTTCTTT
cdr3_aa: CSVARGQGGTEAFF
cdr3_length: 14
v_call: TRBV29-1
d_call: TRBD1
j_call: TRBJ1-1
clone_size: .

cdr3_nt: TGTGCCAGCTCGCGACAGGGAAATACGGCCATATATGGCTACACCTTC
cdr3_aa: CASSRQGNTAIYGYTF
cdr3_length: 16
v_call: TRBV18
d_call: TRBD1
j_call: TRBJ1-2
clone_size: .

cdr3_nt: TGTGCCTGGAGTCCGGGGCAGGGGGCATTTCACGGGGAGCTGTTTTTT
cdr3_aa: CAWSPGQGAFHGELFF
cdr3_length: 16
v_call: TRBV30
d_call: TRBD1
j_call: TRBJ2-2
clone_size: .

cdr3_nt: TGCGCCAGCAGGGCAGGGGCGAACACTGAAGCTTTCTTT
cdr3_aa: CASRAGANTEAFF
cdr3_length: 13
v_call: TRBV10-1
d_call: .
j_call: TRBJ1-1
clone_size: .

cdr3_nt: TGTGCCAGCAGCTTCTTTAGGGGGCCGGACACTGAAGCTTTCTTT
cdr3_aa: CASSFFRGPDTEAFF
cdr3_length: 15
v_call: TRBV7-2
d_call: TRBD1
j_call: TRBJ1-1
clone_size: .

cdr3_nt: TGCAGCGTTGGTTCCCAGGGAGGTCAGCCCCAGCATTTT
cdr3_aa: CSVGSQGGQPQHF
cdr3_length: 13
v_call: TRBV29-1
d_call: .
j_call: TRBJ1-5
clone_size: .

cdr3_nt: TGTGCCAGCAGCTTGGGTCATTTCGGTGAAAAACTGTTTTTT
cdr3_aa: CASSLGHFGEKLFF
cdr3_length: 14
v_call: TRBV5-5
d_call: .
j_call: TRBJ1-4
clone_size: few

cdr3_nt: TGTGCCAGCAGCTTAGACCGGGGAAGACTCTCTGGAAACACCATATATTTT
cdr3_aa: CASSLDRGRLSGNTIYF
cdr3_length: 17
v_call: TRBV7-2
d_call: .
j_call: TRBJ1-3
clone_size: once

cdr3_nt: TGTGCCAGCAGCCCTGGGGATGCGGGGGAAAACACAGATACGCAGTATTTT
cdr3_aa: CASSPGDAGENTDTQYF
cdr3_length: 17
v_call: TRBV7-9
d_call: TRBD2
j_call: TRBJ2-3
clone_size: .

cdr3_nt: TGTGCCAGCAGTTACTCGAGGGGGGGCAGGGATGAGCAGTTCTTC
cdr3_aa: CASSYSRGGRDEQFF
cdr3_length: 15
v_call: TRBV6-5
d_call: .
j_call: TRBJ2-1
clone_size: once

cdr3_nt: TGCGCCAGCAGCTCCAGGGGAACTGGAAACACCATATATTTT
cdr3_aa: CASSSRGTGNTIYF
cdr3_length: 14
v_call: TRBV5-1
d_call: .
j_call: TRBJ1-3
clone_size: .

cdr3_nt: TGTGCCAGCAGCTTAGCATCAGGGCATAATGGCTACACCTTC
cdr3_aa: CASSLASGHNGYTF
cdr3_length: 14
v_call: TRBV7-9
d_call: .
j_call: TRBJ1-2
clone_size: .

cdr3_nt: TGCGCCAGCAGCTTGCCGGGAGGTCTCCAAGAGACCCAGTACTTC
cdr3_aa: CASSLPGGLQETQYF
cdr3_length: 15
v_call: TRBV5-1
d_call: TRBD2
j_call: TRBJ2-5
clone_size: .

cdr3_nt: TGTGCCAGCAGCTCGGACTCCCACTACGAGCAGTACTTC
cdr3_aa: CASSSDSHYEQYF
cdr3_length: 13
v_call: TRBV7-2
d_call: .
j_call: TRBJ2-7
clone_size: .

cdr3_nt: TGTGCCAGCAGCTTAGGGAGTACAGATACGCAGTATTTT
cdr3_aa: CASSLGSTDTQYF
cdr3_length: 13
v_call: TRBV7-2
d_call: .
j_call: TRBJ2-3
clone_size: .